This is a list of T cell receptor beta chains from one sample in a study of blood T cell repertoires in COVID-19. Here immunoSEQ multiplex PCR was the method, and the copy in TCRdb shows in-frame clones only, minus some. The sample carries 150,000 or so clones, about 89% recorded once. Sequencing was carried out using peripheral blood. All receptors come from a man in his fifties or sixties with acute or convalescent COVID-19. Each CDR3 is given with its conserved first and last residue. A D gene is named only where the DNA matches it firmly. Clone size is not always given. Where it is, it says once, few, many or a class for expanded clones.

D gene,J gene,V gene,clone size,CDR3 protein,CDR3 DNA
TRBD2,TRBJ2-5,TRBV25-1,-,CASSVAGVETQYF,TGTGCCAGCAGTGTCGCGGGGGTGGAGACCCAGTACTTC
TRBD1,TRBJ2-1,TRBV11-1,-,CASSLGTGGKNEQFF,TGTGCCAGCAGCTTAGGGACAGGGGGCAAGAATGAGCAGTTCTTC
-,TRBJ2-5,TRBV6-1,-,CASSDGHLYQETQYF,TGTGCCAGCAGTGACGGACACTTGTACCAAGAGACCCAGTACTTC
-,TRBJ1-6,TRBV9,-,CASSLGGGDSPLHF,TGTGCCAGCAGCCTGGGGGGTGGGGATTCACCCCTCCACTTT
TRBD2,TRBJ2-1,TRBV7-7,-,CASSRTSGVYNEQFF,TGTGCTAGCAGCAGGACTAGCGGGGTTTACAATGAGCAGTTCTTC
TRBD1,TRBJ1-2,TRBV5-1,-,CASSSTYPLQGLGGYTF,TGCGCCAGCAGCTCTACCTACCCTTTACAGGGGCTGGGTGGCTACACCTTC
-,TRBJ1-2,TRBV7-9,-,CASSSPNRAHGYTF,TGTGCCAGCAGCTCGCCCAACAGGGCTCACGGCTACACCTTC
-,TRBJ2-1,TRBV6-5,-,CASHTGNPYNEQFF,TGTGCCAGTCACACAGGGAACCCCTACAATGAGCAGTTCTTC
TRBD1,TRBJ2-7,TRBV13,-,CASSLIRDRGNYEQYF,TGTGCCAGCAGCTTAATCCGGGACAGGGGCAACTACGAGCAGTACTTC
TRBD1,TRBJ1-4,TRBV6-1,once,CASSEPGQGVEKLFF,TGTGCCAGCAGTGAGCCGGGACAGGGGGTTGAAAAACTGTTTTTT
TRBD2,TRBJ2-7,TRBV11-2,-,CASSLGMTSGYEQYF,TGTGCCAGCAGCTTAGGGATGACTAGCGGTTACGAGCAGTACTTC
-,TRBJ1-5,TRBV19,once,CASSGGPGNQPQHF,TGTGCCAGTAGCGGGGGGCCTGGAAATCAGCCCCAGCATTTT
TRBD1,TRBJ1-2,TRBV6-6,once,CASSYSTGVTDGYTF,TGTGCCAGCAGTTACTCCACAGGGGTGACGGATGGCTACACCTTC
TRBD2,TRBJ2-1,TRBV10-1,-,CASSGSGGSCYNEQFF,TGCGCCAGCAGTGGGAGCGGGGGGTCGTGCTACAATGAGCAGTTCTTC
-,TRBJ2-2,TRBV10-3,-,CAISQGASGNTGELFF,TGTGCCATCAGCCAGGGGGCTAGCGGAAACACCGGGGAGCTGTTTTTT
-,TRBJ2-5,TRBV30,-,CAWSVRLTQYF,TGTGCCTGGAGTGTACGACTAACCCAGTACTTC
TRBD1,TRBJ1-3,TRBV7-9,-,CASSQKGGSSGNTIYF,TGTGCCAGCAGCCAGAAAGGGGGCAGCTCTGGAAACACCATATATTTT
TRBD1,TRBJ2-2,TRBV7-2,-,CASSYQTGTTNTGELFF,TGTGCCAGCAGCTACCAGACAGGGACGACGAACACCGGGGAGCTGTTTTTT
TRBD1,TRBJ1-2,TRBV2,-,CASRDRLGERFGYTF,TGTGCCAGCAGGGACAGGCTCGGTGAGCGGTTTGGCTACACCTTC
TRBD1,TRBJ1-5,TRBV18,-,CASSPRQGGNQPQHF,TGTGCCAGCTCACCTAGACAGGGTGGTAATCAGCCCCAGCATTTT
TRBD1,TRBJ1-2,TRBV4-3,-,CASSQDPLTGVYGYTF,TGCGCCAGCAGCCAAGATCCTCTCACAGGGGTGTATGGCTACACCTTC
-,TRBJ2-1,TRBV12-3/TRBV12-4,-,CASSKQGLEQFF,TGTGCCAGCAGTAAACAGGGCCTTGAGCAGTTCTTC
TRBD1,TRBJ1-1,TRBV7-8,-,CASRGQTVTEAFF,TGTGCCAGCCGGGGACAGACGGTCACTGAAGCTTTCTTT
-,TRBJ1-2,TRBV30,-,CAWSAPGGGYTF,TGTGCCTGGAGCGCCCCCGGCGGTGGCTACACCTTC
-,TRBJ1-1,TRBV20-1,-,CSARVGLRTF,TGCAGTGCTAGAGTGGGGCTTCGGACCTTT
-,TRBJ1-1,TRBV12-5,-,CASGLGQTNTEAFF,TGTGCTAGTGGTTTGGGACAGACAAACACTGAAGCTTTCTTT
TRBD2,TRBJ2-3,TRBV14,-,CASSQGTSGGAVTQYF,TGTGCCAGCAGCCAAGGAACTAGCGGGGGGGCCGTAACGCAGTATTTT
-,TRBJ1-5,TRBV28,-,CASRTDSNQPQHF,TGTGCCAGCAGAACAGATAGCAATCAGCCCCAGCATTTT
-,TRBJ2-1,TRBV29-1,-,CSVEGLYNEQFF,TGCAGCGTTGAAGGGCTCTACAATGAGCAGTTCTTC
-,TRBJ1-2,TRBV7-9,once,CASSLADISQNGYTF,TGTGCCAGCAGCTTAGCTGATATCAGTCAGAATGGCTACACCTTC
TRBD2,TRBJ2-5,TRBV3-1/TRBV3-2,-,CASSPGLPQETQYF,TGTGCCAGCAGCCCGGGACTACCACAAGAGACCCAGTACTTC
-,TRBJ2-3,TRBV15,-,CATSRAGADTQYF,TGTGCCACCAGCAGAGCGGGAGCAGATACGCAGTATTTT
-,TRBJ1-6,TRBV7-9,-,CASSLGSSYNSPLHF,TGTGCCAGCAGTCTAGGGAGCTCCTATAATTCACCCCTCCACTTT
-,TRBJ2-5,TRBV24-1,-,CATSGGPGGQETQYF,TGTGCCACCAGCGGGGGGCCGGGGGGACAAGAGACCCAGTACTTC
TRBD1,TRBJ1-6,TRBV13,-,CASSRGTVYSYNSPLHF,TGTGCCAGCAGCCGCGGGACAGTCTACTCCTATAATTCACCCCTCCACTTT
TRBD1,TRBJ1-6,TRBV9,-,CASSPQGADNSPLHF,TGTGCCAGCAGCCCCCAGGGGGCGGATAATTCACCCCTCCACTTT
-,TRBJ1-2,TRBV21-1,-,CASSKGRGVYGYTF,TGTGCCAGCAGCAAAGGCAGGGGAGTCTATGGCTACACCTTC
-,TRBJ2-3,TRBV12-3/TRBV12-4,-,CARRQDTQYF,TGTGCCAGGCGTCAAGATACGCAGTATTTT
-,TRBJ1-1,TRBV6-6,-,CASSPSQGTFTEAFF,TGTGCCAGCAGCCCATCGCAGGGTACGTTCACTGAAGCTTTCTTT
TRBD1,TRBJ2-2,TRBV7-3,-,CASSQRQGTTGELFF,TGTGCCAGCAGCCAAAGACAGGGGACCACCGGGGAGCTGTTTTTT
-,TRBJ2-7,TRBV18,once,CASSPGLGEQYF,TGTGCCAGCTCACCAGGGCTTGGCGAGCAGTACTTC
-,TRBJ1-1,TRBV28,few,CASATAHTEAFF,TGTGCCAGCGCCACAGCTCACACTGAAGCTTTCTTT
-,TRBJ2-1,TRBV9,-,CASSVVGSYNEQFF,TGTGCCAGCAGCGTAGTCGGCTCCTACAATGAGCAGTTCTTC
TRBD1,TRBJ2-5,TRBV6-6,-,CASSLDRGETQYF,TGTGCCAGCAGTTTAGACAGGGGTGAGACCCAGTACTTC
-,TRBJ1-2,TRBV3-1/TRBV3-2,-,CASSHWSMSGHRSGGYTF,TGTGCCAGCAGCCATTGGAGTATGTCGGGACATCGGTCGGGTGGCTACACCTTC
TRBD1,TRBJ1-2,TRBV7-2,-,CASSLTLGQGSYGYTF,TGTGCCAGCAGCTTAACCCTCGGACAGGGGAGCTATGGCTACACCTTC
TRBD1,TRBJ2-4,TRBV27,-,CASSLRTGPADIQYF,TGTGCCAGCAGTCTTCGGACAGGGCCGGCAGACATTCAGTACTTC
-,TRBJ1-3,TRBV2,-,CASSEDRTTSGNTIYF,TGTGCCAGCAGTGAGGACAGAACGACCTCTGGAAACACCATATATTTT
-,TRBJ1-1,TRBV10-3,-,CAISEGQDSEAFF,TGTGCCATCAGTGAGGGGCAGGACAGTGAAGCTTTCTTT
-,TRBJ1-2,TRBV7-9,-,CASSLPIGAGYGYTF,TGTGCCAGCAGCCTTCCCATAGGTGCCGGGTATGGCTACACCTTC
-,TRBJ1-2,TRBV9,-,CASSVSTGLGYGYTF,TGTGCCAGCAGCGTCTCTACAGGGCTTGGCTATGGCTACACCTTC
TRBD2,TRBJ2-1,TRBV19,-,CASSIKRGGYNEQFF,TGTGCCAGTAGTATCAAGCGGGGAGGTTACAATGAGCAGTTCTTC
TRBD2,TRBJ2-2,TRBV5-6,-,CASSFPGTSKNTGELFF,TGTGCCAGCAGCTTCCCCGGGACTAGCAAAAACACCGGGGAGCTGTTTTTT
-,TRBJ2-3,TRBV6-5,-,CASRQEPLTDTQYF,TGTGCCAGCAGACAGGAACCGCTCACAGATACGCAGTATTTT
TRBD1,TRBJ1-1,TRBV7-2,-,CASTGGQLNTEAFF,TGTGCCAGCACCGGGGGACAGTTGAACACTGAAGCTTTCTTT
-,TRBJ1-4,TRBV7-9,-,CASSSLPINNEKLFF,TGTGCCAGCAGCTCCCTTCCTATTAATAATGAAAAACTGTTTTTT
TRBD1,TRBJ1-1,TRBV7-3,-,CASSLAGTGNTEAFF,TGTGCCAGCAGCTTAGCCGGGACAGGTAACACTGAAGCTTTCTTT
TRBD1,TRBJ1-2,TRBV7-2,once,CASSRGDRGRFTF,TGTGCCAGCAGCCGAGGGGACAGGGGGCGATTCACCTTC
-,TRBJ2-1,TRBV29-1,once,CSVLKAYNEQFF,TGCAGCGTTTTAAAAGCGTACAATGAGCAGTTCTTC